These 19 T cell receptor beta chains came from one sample sequenced in a study of blood T cell repertoires in COVID-19. The data were produced by immunoSEQ multiplex PCR, yet TCRdb's version contains in-frame clones alone and is incomplete. The data show 70,000 to 95,000 clones, about 81% seen once. Sequencing was done on a sample of peripheral blood. Every receptor here comes from a human donor in a cohort sampled during active COVID-19.

This clone was seen once. This rearrangement joins TRBV5-1 to TRBJ2-3, with D possibly being TRBD2 (7 bases). This CDR3 contains 13 residues. V was shortened by 5 bases and J by 5 bases, with 12 bases between the two germline ends. Germline-derived CDR1 and CDR2 are SGHRS and YFSETQ. The chain's CDR3 is CASRGGGEDTQYF. The DNA for the CDR3 is TGCGCCAGCAGGGGCGGGGGCGAAGATACGCAGTATTTT.

This clone has a single count. The J gene is TRBJ2-5, the V gene TRBV10-3; 9 nucleotides line up with TRBD2. Trimming at V came to 5 bases and at J to 5 bases, leaving 9 bases not matched to a gene. Germline values: CDR1 ENHRY, CDR2 SYGVKD. CDR3 size: 15 residues. The CDR3 protein is CAISQAGGPQETQYF. CDR3 in DNA: TGTGCCATCAGTCAGGCGGGGGGGCCCCAGGAGACCCAGTACTTC.

This clone appeared a few times. The rearrangement joins TRBV7-9 to TRBJ2-4; TRBD1 aligns across 7 bases. This CDR3 spans 15 amino acids. CDR1 SEHNR and CDR2 FQNEAQ come from the germline V gene (reference sequence). V lost 5 bases and J lost 1; bases outside the gene matches: 5. CDR3 nucleotide sequence: TGTGCCAGCAGCGAAGTGACAGGGGCCAAAAACATTCAGTACTTC. Translation: CASSEVTGAKNIQYF.

The chain has TRBV19 and TRBJ1-3, with D unclear. The length of the CDR3 is 15 residues. The V gene's germline CDR1 is LNHDA and CDR2 SQIVND (reference sequence). The ends were cut back, 4 bases at V and 0 bases at J, with 10 bases in the middle. CDR3 sequence: CASSRSGDSGNTIYF. CDR3 sequence (DNA): TGTGCCAGTAGTAGATCGGGTGACTCTGGAAACACCATATATTTT.

The chain carries TRBV7-2 and TRBJ1-1; D not certain. The CDR3 has 11 amino acids. Germline CDR1 SGHTA, CDR2 FQGNSA. Trimming took 5 bases from V and 3 from J, leaving 4 bases between them. The CDR3 DNA sequence: TGTGCCAGCAGCCGTCACACTGAAGCTTTCTTT. This codes for CASSRHTEAFF.

The chain recombines TRBV10-2 with TRBJ2-2, with 12 bases lining up with TRBD2. The CDR3 runs 15 residues. Germline CDR1 reads WSHSY; CDR2 reads SAAADI. V lost 4 bases to trimming and J lost 6 bases; unmatched junction nucleotides: 3. CDR3 DNA: TGCGCCAGCAGTGGTGGGACTAGCGGGTCCGGGGAGCTGTTTTTT. Amino acid sequence: CASSGGTSGSGELFF.

The chain carries TRBV5-1 and TRBJ1-4; no definite D call. The CDR3 is 16 amino acids. The V gene lost 4 bases and the J gene lost 5 bases, with 18 bases spanning the gap. Germline V lookup: CDR1 SGHRS, CDR2 YFSETQ. CDR3 amino acids: CASSPGGFRTNEKLFF. CDR3 nucleotides: TGCGCCAGCAGCCCGGGAGGATTCAGGACCAATGAAAAACTGTTTTTT.

V and J are TRBV24-1 and TRBJ2-1; possible D gene TRBD1, 6 bases. The CDR3 loop spans 14 amino acids. CDR1 and CDR2 from the germline V gene are KGHDR and SFDVKD. V lost 2 bases and J lost 10, with 14 bases in between. This CDR3 reads CATSDYKAGTEQFF. The CDR3 coding sequence is TGTGCCACCAGTGATTATAAAGCCGGGACAGAGCAGTTCTTC.

The chain carries TRBV6-6 and TRBJ1-6; D might be TRBD1 (5 bases). Trimming pared 6 bases from V and 6 bases from J, leaving 18 bases between. The CDR3 contains 16 residues. Germline CDR1 is MNHNY and CDR2 is SVGAGI (reference sequence). CDR3 nucleotides: TGTGCCAGCAGCCCGGGTAGGGGACTTACTAATTCACCCCTCCACTTT. As protein: CASSPGRGLTNSPLHF.

The J gene is TRBJ1-2, the V gene TRBV5-3; 7 bases line up with TRBD1. TRBV5-3 belongs to the ORF category, with a function that is uncertain. CDR3 length: 13 amino acids. Trimming at V came to 4 bases and at J to 4 bases, leaving 4 bases not matched to a gene. The CDR3 here is CARSTGTAYGYTF. The DNA for the CDR3 is TGTGCCAGAAGCACAGGGACAGCCTATGGCTACACCTTC.

This clone appeared once. The chain joins TRBV13 to TRBJ2-2; 8 nucleotides line up with TRBD1. The CDR3 spans 15 residues. The germline V gene has CDR1 PRHDT and CDR2 FYEKMQ (reference sequence). Trimming at V came to 5 bases and at J to 4 bases, leaving 6 bases not matched to a gene. The CDR3 region is CASSARGQATGELFF. CDR3 nucleotide sequence: TGTGCCAGCAGCGCCCGGGGACAGGCCACCGGGGAGCTGTTTTTT.

V and J are TRBV5-5 and TRBJ1-5; TRBD1 agrees at 10 bases. The CDR3 runs to 15 residues. CDR1 and CDR2 (germline): SGHKS, YYEKEE (reference sequence). V shed 0 bases, J shed 6 bases, and the junction held 3 bases outside the gene matches. CDR3 coding DNA: TGTGCCAGCAGCTTGGGACAGGGGGCAGTTCAGCCCCAGCATTTT. This gives the protein CASSLGQGAVQPQHF.

The chain carries TRBV18 and TRBJ2-1, with 10 bases identical to TRBD1. CDR1 KGHSH and CDR2 LQKENI come from the germline V gene. Losses at the gene ends were 3 bases for V and 7 bases for J; bases not matched to a gene: 3. The CDR3 is 14 residues long. CDR3 in amino acids: CASSPGTGENEQFF. The CDR3 DNA reads as TGTGCCAGCTCACCCGGGACAGGGGAGAATGAGCAGTTCTTC.

This clone was recorded a few times. The chain uses TRBV7-9 and TRBJ1-5; D not certain. The CDR3 sequence is 13 residues long. CDR1 is SEHNR, CDR2 FQNEAQ, per germline (reference sequence). V lost 0 bases and J 7 bases, leaving 7 bases between the germline ends. CDR3 coding DNA: TGTGCCAGCAGCTTAGCGGAGTGGCAGCCCCAGCATTTT. Protein product: CASSLAEWQPQHF.

This clone has a handful of counts. The chain has TRBV6-6 and TRBJ1-1; 10 nucleotides match TRBD1. The CDR3 contains 14 residues. Germline V CDR1 and CDR2: MNHNY, SVGAGI (reference sequence). With 2 bases clipped from V and 8 bases from J, the junction kept 5 bases outside the gene matches. As DNA, the CDR3 is TGTGCCAGCAGTTACCGGGGACAGGGGTTCGAAGCTTTCTTT. This encodes CASSYRGQGFEAFF.

The genes are TRBV5-1 and TRBJ2-3; the D is unclear. The germline gives CDR1 SGHRS, CDR2 YFSETQ. The germline V and J ends were trimmed by 7 bases and 0 bases, with 12 bases remaining between them. The CDR3 runs 14 residues. For the CDR3, the DNA is TGCGCCAGCGTTTCCGAGCCTAGCACAGATACGCAGTATTTT. Translating it yields CASVSEPSTDTQYF.

This rearrangement joins TRBV28 to TRBJ1-2; weak D call: TRBD1 (6 bases). Germline CDR1 is MDHEN and CDR2 is SYDVKM. The CDR3 has 14 amino acids. Trimming took off 5 bases at V and 6 bases at J, with 16 bases between the two ends. CDR3 amino acids: CASSTGFTPNGYTF. The DNA of the CDR3 is TGTGCCAGCAGTACAGGGTTTACTCCTAATGGCTACACCTTC.

V gene TRBV14 combines with J gene TRBJ1-4; no clear D. This CDR3 is 13 amino acids long. CDR1 is SGHDN, CDR2 FVKESK, per germline. Trimming left V 1 base short and J 5 bases short, with 5 bases between. CDR3 nucleotide sequence: TGTGCCAGCAGCCAAGCCCTAAATGAAAAACTGTTTTTT. It encodes CASSQALNEKLFF.

The chain recombines TRBV7-9 with TRBJ2-5, with 9 bases lining up with TRBD2. This CDR3 spans 14 amino acids. CDR1 SEHNR and CDR2 FQNEAQ come from the germline V gene (reference sequence). The junction had 2 bases not matched to a gene; V was cut back by 5 bases and J by 1 base. This CDR3 is CASSLGLAQETQYF. In DNA, the CDR3 is TGTGCCAGCAGCCTGGGACTAGCCCAAGAGACCCAGTACTTC. The variable domain in full, with the rest retrieved from reference TRBV7-9 and TRBJ2-5, is DTGVSQNPRHKITKRGQNVTFRCDPISEHNRLYWYRQTLGQGPEFLTYFQNEAQLEKSRLLSDRFSAERPKGSFSTLEIQRTEQGDSAMYLCASSLGLAQETQYFGPGTRLLVL.